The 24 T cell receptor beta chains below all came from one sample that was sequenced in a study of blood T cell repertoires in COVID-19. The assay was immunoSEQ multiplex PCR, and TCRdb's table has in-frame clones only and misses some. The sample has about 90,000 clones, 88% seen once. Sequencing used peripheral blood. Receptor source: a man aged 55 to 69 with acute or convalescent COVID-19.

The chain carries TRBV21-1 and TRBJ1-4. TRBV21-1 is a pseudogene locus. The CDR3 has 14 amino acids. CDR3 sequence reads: CASSKTGLNEKLFF. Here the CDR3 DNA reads TGTGCCAGCAGCAAAACCGGTCTTAATGAAAAACTGTTTTTT.

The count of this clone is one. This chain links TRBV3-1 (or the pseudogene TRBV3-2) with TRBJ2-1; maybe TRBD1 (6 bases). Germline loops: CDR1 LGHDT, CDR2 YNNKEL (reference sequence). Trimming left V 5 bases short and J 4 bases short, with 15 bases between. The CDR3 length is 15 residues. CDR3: CASSEGSQGYNEQFF. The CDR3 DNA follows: TGTGCCAGCAGCGAAGGATCACAGGGTTACAATGAGCAGTTCTTC.

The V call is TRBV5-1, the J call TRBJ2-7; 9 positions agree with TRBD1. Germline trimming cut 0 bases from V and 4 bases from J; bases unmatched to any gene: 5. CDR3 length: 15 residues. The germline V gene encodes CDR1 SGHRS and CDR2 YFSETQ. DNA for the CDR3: TGCGCCAGCAGCTTGGCCGGGACAGGGTCTTACGAGCAGTACTTC. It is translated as CASSLAGTGSYEQYF.

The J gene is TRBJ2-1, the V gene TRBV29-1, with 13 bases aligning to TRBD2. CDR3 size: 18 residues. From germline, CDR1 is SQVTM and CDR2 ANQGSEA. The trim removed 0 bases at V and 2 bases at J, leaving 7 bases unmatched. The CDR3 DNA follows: TGCAGCGTTGAAGATCTCGGACTAGCGGGAGAAACCTACAATGAGCAGTTCTTC. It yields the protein CSVEDLGLAGETYNEQFF.

In nucleotides, the CDR3 is TGTGCCAGCAGCTTGACAGGGAACCAAGAGACCCAGTACTTC. It specifies CASSLTGNQETQYF. V and J are TRBV11-1 and TRBJ2-5; 7 nucleotides align to TRBD1. J was trimmed by 0 bases and V by 3 bases; bases with no gene match: 1. From germline, CDR1 is SGHAT and CDR2 FQDESV (reference sequence). The CDR3 contains 14 residues.

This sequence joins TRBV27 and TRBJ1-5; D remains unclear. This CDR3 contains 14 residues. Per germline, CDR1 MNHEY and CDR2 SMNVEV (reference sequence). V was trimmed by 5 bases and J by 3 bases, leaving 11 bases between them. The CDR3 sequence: CASSGGTVNQPQHF. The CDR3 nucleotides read TGTGCCAGCAGTGGAGGCACAGTCAATCAGCCCCAGCATTTT.

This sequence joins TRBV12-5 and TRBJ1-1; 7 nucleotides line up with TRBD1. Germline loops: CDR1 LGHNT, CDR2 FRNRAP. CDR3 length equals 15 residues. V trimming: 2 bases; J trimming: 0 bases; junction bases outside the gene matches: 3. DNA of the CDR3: TGTGCTAGTGGTTTGCCGGGACAGTTGAACACTGAAGCTTTCTTT. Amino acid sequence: CASGLPGQLNTEAFF.

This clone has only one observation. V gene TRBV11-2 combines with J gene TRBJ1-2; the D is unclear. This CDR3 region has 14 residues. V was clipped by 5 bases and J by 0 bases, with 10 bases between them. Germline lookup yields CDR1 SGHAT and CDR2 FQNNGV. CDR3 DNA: TGTGCCAGCAGCCCAAGCGGAGCTAACTATGGCTACACCTTC. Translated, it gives CASSPSGANYGYTF.

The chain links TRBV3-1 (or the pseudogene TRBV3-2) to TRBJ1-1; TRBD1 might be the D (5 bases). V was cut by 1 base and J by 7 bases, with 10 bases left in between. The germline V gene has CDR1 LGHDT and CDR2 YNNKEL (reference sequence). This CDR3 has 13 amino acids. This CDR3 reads CASSQGDYLEAFF. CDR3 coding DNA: TGTGCCAGCAGCCAAGGGGACTATCTTGAAGCTTTCTTT.

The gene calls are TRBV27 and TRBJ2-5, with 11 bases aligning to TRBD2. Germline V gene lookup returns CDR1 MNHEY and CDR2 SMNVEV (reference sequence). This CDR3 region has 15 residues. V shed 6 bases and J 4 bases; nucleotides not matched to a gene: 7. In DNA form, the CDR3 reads TGTGCCAGCAGGACTATAGCGGGGGGGACAGAGACCCAGTACTTC. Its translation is CASRTIAGGTETQYF.

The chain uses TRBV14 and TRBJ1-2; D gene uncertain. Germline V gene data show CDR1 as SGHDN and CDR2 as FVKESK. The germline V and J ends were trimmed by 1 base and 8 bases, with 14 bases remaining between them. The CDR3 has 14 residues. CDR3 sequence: CASSQVGGTGGYTF. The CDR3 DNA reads TGTGCCAGCAGCCAAGTAGGAGGAACGGGCGGCTACACCTTC.

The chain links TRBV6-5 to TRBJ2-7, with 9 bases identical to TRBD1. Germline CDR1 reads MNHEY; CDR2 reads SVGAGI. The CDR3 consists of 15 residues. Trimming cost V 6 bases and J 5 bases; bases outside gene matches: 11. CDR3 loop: CASSQQGANVHEQYF. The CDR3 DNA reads TGTGCCAGCAGCCAACAGGGGGCGAATGTCCACGAGCAGTACTTC.

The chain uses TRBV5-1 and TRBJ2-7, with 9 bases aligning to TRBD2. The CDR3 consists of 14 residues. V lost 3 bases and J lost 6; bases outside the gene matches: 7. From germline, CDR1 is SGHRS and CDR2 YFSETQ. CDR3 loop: CASSSTSGPAEQYF. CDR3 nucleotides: TGCGCCAGCAGCTCGACTAGCGGTCCAGCCGAGCAGTACTTC. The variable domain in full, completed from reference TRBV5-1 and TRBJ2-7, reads KAGVTQTPRYLIKTRGQQVTLSCSPISGHRSVSWYQQTPGQGLQFLFEYFSETQRNKGNFPGRFSGRQFSNSRSEMNVSTLELGDSALYLCASSSTSGPAEQYFGPGTRLTVT.

The CDR3 DNA is TGTGCCAGCAGCCAAGGGGTCGTACCCCCGGGCGAGCAGTACTTC. It yields the protein CASSQGVVPPGEQYF. This chain links TRBV3-1 (or the pseudogene TRBV3-2) with TRBJ2-7; no firm D call. Germline CDR1 reads LGHDT; CDR2 reads YNNKEL (reference sequence). The V end was cut by 1 base, the J end by 6 bases, with 16 bases between. The CDR3 covers 15 residues.

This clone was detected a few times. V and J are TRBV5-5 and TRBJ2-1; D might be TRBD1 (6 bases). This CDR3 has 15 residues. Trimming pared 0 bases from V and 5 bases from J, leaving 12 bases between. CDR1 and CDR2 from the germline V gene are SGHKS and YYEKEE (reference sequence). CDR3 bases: TGTGCCAGCAGCTTGGCCTTGGGGGCAAACAATGAGCAGTTCTTC. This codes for CASSLALGANNEQFF.

For the CDR3, the DNA is TGTGCCATCAGCGAACCCCTGGGAGGGACCGGGGAGCTGTTTTTT. Residues: CAISEPLGGTGELFF. This chain uses TRBV10-3 with TRBJ2-2, with 7 bases matching TRBD2. This CDR3 region has 15 residues. Germline CDR1 and CDR2: ENHRY and SYGVKD. With V trimmed by 6 bases and J by 5 bases, 9 bases remained unmatched.

CDR3 loop: CASSSTTRRHEQYF. The CDR3 DNA sequence: TGTGCCAGCAGCTCCACTACCAGACGCCACGAGCAGTACTTC. This chain uses TRBV11-2 with TRBJ2-7; D remains unclear. The germline V and J ends were trimmed by 4 bases and 5 bases, with 15 bases remaining between them. Germline V gives CDR1 SGHAT, CDR2 FQNNGV. The CDR3 sequence is 14 residues long.

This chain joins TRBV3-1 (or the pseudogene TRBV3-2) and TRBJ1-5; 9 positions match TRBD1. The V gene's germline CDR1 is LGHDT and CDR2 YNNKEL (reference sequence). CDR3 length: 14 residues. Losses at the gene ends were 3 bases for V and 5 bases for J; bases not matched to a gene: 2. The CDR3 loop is CASSHGDRDQPQHF. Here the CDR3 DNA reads TGTGCCAGCAGCCACGGGGACAGGGATCAGCCCCAGCATTTT.

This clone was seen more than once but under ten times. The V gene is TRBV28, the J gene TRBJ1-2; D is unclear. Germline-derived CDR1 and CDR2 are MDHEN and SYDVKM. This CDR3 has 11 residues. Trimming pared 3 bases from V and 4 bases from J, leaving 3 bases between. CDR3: CASSFGYGYTF. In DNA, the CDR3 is TGTGCCAGCAGTTTCGGCTATGGCTACACCTTC.

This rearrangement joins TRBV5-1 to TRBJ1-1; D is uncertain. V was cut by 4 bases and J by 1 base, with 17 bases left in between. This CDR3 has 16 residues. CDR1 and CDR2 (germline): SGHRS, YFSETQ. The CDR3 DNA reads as TGCGCCAGCAGCCGAGCCGTGGGAGGATCGAACACTGAAGCTTTCTTT. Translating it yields CASSRAVGGSNTEAFF.

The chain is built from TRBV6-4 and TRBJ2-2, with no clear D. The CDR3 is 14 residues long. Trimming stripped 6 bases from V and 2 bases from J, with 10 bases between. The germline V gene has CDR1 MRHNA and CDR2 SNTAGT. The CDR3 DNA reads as TGTGCCAGCAGCTCGCAACTCAACACCGGGGAGCTGTTTTTT. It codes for CASSSQLNTGELFF.

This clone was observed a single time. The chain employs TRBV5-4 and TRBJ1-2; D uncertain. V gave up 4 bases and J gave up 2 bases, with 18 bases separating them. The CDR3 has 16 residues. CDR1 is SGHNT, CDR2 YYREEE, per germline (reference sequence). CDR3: CASSRRTGLANYGYTF. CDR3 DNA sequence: TGTGCCAGCAGCCGCCGGACTGGACTAGCAAACTATGGCTACACCTTC.

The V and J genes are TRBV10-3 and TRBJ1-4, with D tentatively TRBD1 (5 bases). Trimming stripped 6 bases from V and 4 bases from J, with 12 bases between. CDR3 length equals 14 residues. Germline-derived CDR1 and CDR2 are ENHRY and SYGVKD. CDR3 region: CAIRGLPDNEKLFF. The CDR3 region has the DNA TGTGCCATCAGGGGACTCCCAGATAATGAAAAACTGTTTTTT.

The CDR3 bases are TGTGCCAGCAGCCTGGGACAGTTTTCAGATACGCAGTATTTT. The encoded protein is CASSLGQFSDTQYF. The V and J genes are TRBV3-1 (or the pseudogene TRBV3-2) and TRBJ2-3; TRBD1 matches at 7 bases. Germline-derived CDR1 and CDR2 are LGHDT and YNNKEL (reference sequence). V trimming: 4 bases; J trimming: 4 bases; junction bases outside the gene matches: 5. The CDR3 sequence is 14 residues long.